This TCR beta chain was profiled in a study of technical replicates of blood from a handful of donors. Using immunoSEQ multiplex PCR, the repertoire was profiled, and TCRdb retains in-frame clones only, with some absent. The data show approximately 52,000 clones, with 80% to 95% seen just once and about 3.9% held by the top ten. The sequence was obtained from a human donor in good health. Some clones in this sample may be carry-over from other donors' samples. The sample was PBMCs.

CDR3 loop: CASSYDRHEQYF. CDR3 DNA sequence: TGTGCCAGCAGCTATGACAGGCACGAGCAGTACTTC. V and J are TRBV7-2 and TRBJ2-7; D perhaps matches TRBD1 (6 bases). Germline V gene data show CDR1 as SGHTA and CDR2 as FQGNSA. V was clipped by 4 bases and J by 5 bases, with 9 bases between them. The CDR3 runs 12 residues. Looking up the rest from reference TRBV7-2 and TRBJ2-7 gives the full variable domain: GAGVSQSPSNKVTEKGKDVELRCDPISGHTALYWYRQSLGQGLEFLIYFQGNSAPDKSGLPSDRFSAERTGGSVSTLTIQRTQQEDSAVYLCASSYDRHEQYFGPGTRLTVT.